This entry describes one T cell receptor (beta chain). Trimming stripped 1 base from V and 4 bases from J, with 13 bases between. The germline V gene has CDR1 LNHNV and CDR2 YYDKDF (reference sequence). This CDR3 region has 15 residues. These data originate in a study of blood T cell repertoires in COVID-19. At the level of the study: From the United States, Italy and Spain came samples of acute and convalescent COVID-19. Sources were T cells, B-cell-depleted T cells, or PBMCs; the material itself was cDNA or gDNA.

Authors' methods: It was from reference gene primer amplification that nucleated cell counts were estimated. The repertoire was sequenced with immunoSEQ multiplex PCR; TCRdb's copy has only in-frame clones and lacks some. The DNA gave D and trimming, while V, J and clone size come from that table. The repertoire holds 150,000 to 200,000 clones, with roughly four fifths as singletons. Input material: peripheral blood. The TCR was taken from a man aged 45-65 years who had recovered from COVID-19. This chain links TRBV15 with TRBJ2-5; tentatively, D is TRBD1 (6 bases). The CDR3 sequence is CATSRVGTSGETQYF. The DNA of the CDR3 is TGTGCCACCAGCAGAGTAGGGACATCAGGAGAGACCCAGTACTTC.